Shown below are 15 T cell receptor beta chains from a single sample sequenced in a study of blood T cell repertoires in COVID-19. Data came from immunoSEQ multiplex PCR; TCRdb stores just in-frame clones and leaves some out. The data hold about 25,000 clones, with around 75% observed a single time. The sequenced material came from peripheral blood. The receptor source for this set is a woman of 80 years or more with acute or convalescent COVID-19.

The chain recombines TRBV2 with TRBJ1-1, with 8 bases matching TRBD1. This CDR3 region has 14 residues. V was clipped by 6 bases and J by 6 bases; unmatched bases: 9. Per germline, CDR1 SNHLY and CDR2 FYNNEI. CDR3 nucleotide sequence: TGTGCCAGCAGGGTACCAGGGGGCTTCGCTGAAGCTTTCTTT. It is translated as CASRVPGGFAEAFF. The full variable domain, rest sourced from reference TRBV2 and TRBJ1-1, is EPEVTQTPSHQVTQMGQEVILRCVPISNHLYFYWYRQILGQKVEFLVSFYNNEISEKSEIFDDQFSVERPDGSNFTLKIRSTKLEDSAMYFCASRVPGGFAEAFFGQGTRLTVV.

The genes are TRBV28 and TRBJ1-5; a weak D match, TRBD1 (5 bases). Trimming pared 2 bases from V and 6 bases from J, leaving 11 bases between. The length of the CDR3 is 14 residues. Germline-derived CDR1 and CDR2 are MDHEN and SYDVKM. The CDR3 region has the DNA TGTGCCAGCAGTTTAGGGGGAGGCGGTCAGCCCCAGCATTTT. Translating it yields CASSLGGGGQPQHF.

The chain carries TRBV10-3 and TRBJ2-1; the match to TRBD2 covers 12 bases. The ends lost 2 bases at V and 12 bases at J; junction bases unmatched: 11. The germline CDR1 and CDR2 sequences are ENHRY and SYGVKD. The CDR3 has 16 residues. In DNA form, the CDR3 reads TGTGCCATCAGTGAGCCCGGACTAGCGGGGTCTCTGGGGCAGTTCTTC. It translates to CAISEPGLAGSLGQFF.

The V call is TRBV24-1, the J call TRBJ2-3; 11 bases fit TRBD2. The germline V gene encodes CDR1 KGHDR and CDR2 SFDVKD. V shed 0 bases, J shed 2 bases, and the junction held 3 bases outside the gene matches. The CDR3 runs 17 residues. CDR3 in amino acids: CATSDLSTSGVTDTQYF. The CDR3 coding sequence is TGTGCCACCAGTGATTTGTCGACTAGCGGGGTCACAGATACGCAGTATTTT.

This clone was counted between two and nine times. Here the CDR3 reads CASSFGTGEGSPLHF. The DNA for the CDR3 is TGCGCCAGCAGCTTCGGGACAGGGGAAGGTTCACCCCTCCACTTT. The V and J genes are TRBV5-1 and TRBJ1-6; 10 bases map to TRBD1. The germline V gene has CDR1 SGHRS and CDR2 YFSETQ. The CDR3 runs to 15 residues. The J segment lost 9 bases and the V segment lost 2 bases, leaving 5 bases of the junction unmatched.

The chain links TRBV19 to TRBJ2-5; D unresolved. V was shortened by 5 bases and J by 0 bases, with 7 bases between the two germline ends. Germline V gene lookup returns CDR1 LNHDA and CDR2 SQIVND (reference sequence). CDR3 size: 13 residues. The CDR3 spells CASSFADQETQYF. The CDR3 bases are TGTGCCAGTAGTTTCGCGGACCAAGAGACCCAGTACTTC.

The gene calls are TRBV10-3 and TRBJ2-2, with 10 bases aligning to TRBD2. There are 14 residues in the CDR3. Germline values: CDR1 ENHRY, CDR2 SYGVKD. Trimming cost V 9 bases and J 2 bases; bases outside gene matches: 3. For the CDR3, the DNA is TGTGCCATGCTAGCGGGAGTAAACACCGGGGAGCTGTTTTTT. It specifies CAMLAGVNTGELFF.

V is TRBV5-1 and J is TRBJ2-7, with D unresolved. The CDR3 runs 15 residues. Trimming left V 3 bases short and J 0 bases short, with 13 bases between. Per the germline V gene, CDR1 is SGHRS and CDR2 is YFSETQ. The CDR3 loop reads CASSSLRASSYEQYF. The CDR3 bases are TGCGCCAGCAGCTCTCTTAGAGCGAGCTCCTACGAGCAGTACTTC.

The V gene is TRBV19, the J gene TRBJ1-5; maybe TRBD1 (5 bases). This CDR3 region has 15 residues. In germline, CDR1 is LNHDA, CDR2 SQIVND (reference sequence). Trimming took 5 bases from V and 5 from J, leaving 16 bases between them. Here the CDR3 DNA reads TGTGCCAGTAGTGGGGTGGCAGGGAAGGATCAGCCCCAGCATTTT. Its translation is CASSGVAGKDQPQHF.

This clone was picked up a small number of times. The rearrangement links TRBV5-6 to TRBJ2-5, with 9 bases matching TRBD2. The CDR3 is 15 residues long. Germline lookup yields CDR1 SGHDT and CDR2 YYEEEE. J was trimmed by 5 bases and V by 4 bases; bases with no gene match: 9. CDR3 DNA sequence: TGTGCCAGCAGCCGACCCGGACTAGCGCTGGAGACCCAGTACTTC. This sequence encodes CASSRPGLALETQYF.

The chain joins TRBV6-5 to TRBJ1-2, with D hard to call. The CDR3 is 13 residues long. Trimming removed 5 bases at V and 7 bases at J, with 14 bases between. Germline CDR1 is MNHEY and CDR2 is SVGAGI. The CDR3 loop reads CASSPGLSGGYTF. The DNA of the CDR3 is TGTGCCAGCAGTCCCGGTCTAAGTGGTGGCTACACCTTC.

The V call is TRBV20-1, the J call TRBJ2-3; possibly TRBD2 for D (6 bases). Trimming stripped 3 bases from V and 3 bases from J, with 16 bases between. From germline, CDR1 is DFQATT and CDR2 SNEGSKA (reference sequence). The CDR3 loop spans 15 amino acids. The CDR3 nucleotides read TGCAGTGCTAGTGCTAGACTAGGGCAAACAGATACGCAGTATTTT. Amino acids: CSASARLGQTDTQYF.

This sequence joins TRBV2 and TRBJ2-1, with 11 positions matching TRBD2. The CDR3 extends over 15 amino acids. V shed 6 bases and J 10 bases; nucleotides not matched to a gene: 11. Looked up from germline, CDR1 is SNHLY and CDR2 is FYNNEI. For the CDR3, the DNA is TGTGCCAGCAGATCACTAGCGGGAGTCTTCGGCGAGCAGTTCTTC. Translation gives CASRSLAGVFGEQFF.

This rearrangement joins TRBV2 to TRBJ1-5; TRBD1 matches at 8 bases. This CDR3 contains 16 residues. CDR1 is SNHLY and CDR2 is FYNNEI in the germline V gene. After removal of 5 bases from V and 2 bases from J, the junction contained 8 bases not matched to a gene. The CDR3 DNA sequence: TGTGCCAGCAGTAAAGATCAGGGGGCGGGCAATCAGCCCCAGCATTTT. It is translated as CASSKDQGAGNQPQHF. Combining the CDR3 with reference TRBV2 and TRBJ1-5 gives the whole variable domain EPEVTQTPSHQVTQMGQEVILRCVPISNHLYFYWYRQILGQKVEFLVSFYNNEISEKSEIFDDQFSVERPDGSNFTLKIRSTKLEDSAMYFCASSKDQGAGNQPQHFGDGTRLSIL.

The genes are TRBV7-8 and TRBJ1-4; maybe TRBD1 (5 bases). Germline-derived CDR1 and CDR2 are SGHVS and FQNEAQ. The CDR3 sequence is 15 residues long. Trimming shortened V by 5 bases and J by 2 bases, and 12 bases separated the two germline ends. The CDR3 loop is CASSPGQGTNEKLFF. DNA of the CDR3: TGTGCCAGCAGCCCAGGGCAGGGTACTAATGAAAAACTGTTTTTT.